This entry features one T cell receptor beta chain sequence. Trimming cost V 8 bases and J 0 bases, with 35 bases left between them. CDR3 size: 21 residues. The germline V gene has CDR1 LNHDA and CDR2 SQIVND (reference sequence). The sample belongs to a study of sequential checkpoint blockade in melanoma. Overall study: Maintenance nivolumab came after either treatment sequence.

Using immunoSEQ multiplex PCR, the repertoire was profiled, and TCRdb retains in-frame clones only, with some absent. The table lists 30,000 to 40,000 clones, approximately 90% of them singletons. Treatment denoted: randomized to nivolumab then ipilimumab (arm A) or the reverse (arm B). Patients had received no earlier DNA-damaging chemotherapy. Sorted cells were live CD3+CD8+, lacking CD19 and CD56, from PBMCs. The rearrangement joins TRBV19 to TRBJ2-7; D is perhaps TRBD2 (7 bases). Here the sequenced sample was CD8+ T cells sorted from blood (inferred from file names), taken from a patient given nivolumab and ipilimumab in sequence. This sequence originates from a human donor with melanoma. CDR3 amino acids: CASSEEGGGSRYSASSYEQYF. The CDR3, as DNA: TGTGCCAGTTCAGAAGAGGGAGGGGGGTCGAGGTACTCGGCGAGCTCCTACGAGCAGTACTTC. Using reference TRBV19 and TRBJ2-7 for the parts outside the CDR3, the full variable domain is DGGITQSPKYLFRKEGQNVTLSCEQNLNHDAMYWYRQDPGQGLRLIYYSQIVNDFQKGDIAEGYSVSREKKESFPLTVTSAQKNPTAFYLCASSEEGGGSRYSASSYEQYFGPGTRLTVT.